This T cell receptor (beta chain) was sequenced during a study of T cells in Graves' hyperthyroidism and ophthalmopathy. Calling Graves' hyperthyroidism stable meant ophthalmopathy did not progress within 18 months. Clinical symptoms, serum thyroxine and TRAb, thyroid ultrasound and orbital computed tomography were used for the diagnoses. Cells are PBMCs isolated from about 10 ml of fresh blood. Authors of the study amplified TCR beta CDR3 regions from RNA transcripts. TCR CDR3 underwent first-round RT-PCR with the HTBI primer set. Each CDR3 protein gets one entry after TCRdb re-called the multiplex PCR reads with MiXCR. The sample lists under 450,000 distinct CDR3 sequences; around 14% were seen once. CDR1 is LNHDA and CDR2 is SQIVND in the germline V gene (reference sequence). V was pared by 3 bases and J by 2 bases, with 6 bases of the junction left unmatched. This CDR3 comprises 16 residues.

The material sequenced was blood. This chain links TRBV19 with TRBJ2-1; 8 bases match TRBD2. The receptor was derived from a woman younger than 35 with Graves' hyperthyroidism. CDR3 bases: TGTGCCAGTAGTATTCGGCGGGGGGTAACCTACAATGAGCAGTTCTTC. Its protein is CASSIRRGVTYNEQFF. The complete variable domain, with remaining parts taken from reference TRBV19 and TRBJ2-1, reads DGGITQSPKYLFRKEGQNVTLSCEQNLNHDAMYWYRQDPGQGLRLIYYSQIVNDFQKGDIAEGYSVSREKKESFPLTVTSAQKNPTAFYLCASSIRRGVTYNEQFFGPGTRLTVL.